This TCR beta chain emerged from a study of blood T cell repertoires in COVID-19. Study-level background: Sites in the United States, Italy and Spain provided acute and convalescent COVID-19 samples. T cells, B-cell-depleted T cells, or PBMCs provided the cDNA or gDNA that served as material.

V was trimmed by 5 bases and J by 9 bases, leaving 17 bases between them. Germline loops: CDR1 MNHEY, CDR2 SMNVEV (reference sequence). CDR3 length: 15 residues. Original data processing: Amplification of reference gene primers was used by the study to estimate nucleated cell counts. TCRdb keeps only in-frame clones here, not all; method: immunoSEQ multiplex PCR. Clone size and the V and J calls come from that table; the DNA yielded D and trimming. The profile covers roughly 52,000 clones, with 86% appearing a single time and roughly 25% taken by the ten largest. The sample was peripheral blood. The origin of this receptor is a woman older than 75 with acute or convalescent COVID-19. V and J are TRBV27 and TRBJ1-6, with D hard to call. This CDR3 reads CASSRNSGSGSPLHF. The CDR3, as DNA: TGTGCCAGCAGTCGAAACAGCGGGTCCGGTTCACCCCTCCACTTT.